The clone carrying this T cell receptor beta chain was picked up many times. The antigen remains unidentified. Before being chosen for sequencing, patients had shown CD8+CD57+ cell expansion by flow cytometry. This specimen comes from a study of CD8+CD57+ T cells in acquired aplastic anemia. Findings and limits, study-wide: Patients and controls were not found to differ significantly in CD8+ Simpson's diversity.

The CDR3 spans 16 residues. Germline assignment: CDR1 SGHTA and CDR2 FQGTGA. Trimming at V came to 5 bases and at J to 7 bases, leaving 13 bases not matched to a gene. Genomic DNA was employed as the template in profiling TCR beta VDJ and CDR3. A single record per CDR3 protein comes from TCRdb applying MiXCR to the reads. The sample has about 200,000 distinct CDR3 sequences; under 55% are singletons. This sequence originates from a human donor with aplastic anemia. The chain recombines TRBV7-3 with TRBJ2-1; 8 positions match TRBD1. The sequenced sample was sorted CD4+, CD8+, or CD8+CD57+ T cells (not recorded which) from PBMCs. This CDR3 reads CASSPSRSGGPNEQFF. The CDR3 bases are TGTGCCAGCAGCCCCTCTAGATCAGGGGGCCCGAATGAGCAGTTCTTC.